Shown below are 8 T cell receptor beta chains from a single sample sequenced in a study of regulatory T cells in long-lasting Graves disease. HTBI primers from iRepertoire and Arm-PCR of CDR3 regions yielded the TCR beta libraries. TCRdb reprocessed the multiplex PCR reads with MiXCR, giving one entry per CDR3 protein. This sample has some 300,000 distinct CDR3 sequences, with 20% to 25% found just once. Time point meaning: persistent/refractory GD, antithyroid drugs over 5 years with positive TRAb. Preparation of the TCR library used RNA extracted from PBMCs. Sequencing was performed on peripheral blood mononuclear cells (PBMCs), taken when the disease was refractory, from a patient treated with antithyroid drugs. The receptors stem from a female donor with Graves disease.

CDR3 coding DNA: TGTGCCAGCAGCGTAGCTATTGGACTAGCGTCCTCTGAGCAGTTCTTC. It is translated as CASSVAIGLASSEQFF. The chain carries TRBV9 and TRBJ2-1; 9 positions match TRBD2. This CDR3 has 16 residues. Losses at the gene ends were 0 bases for V and 9 bases for J; bases not matched to a gene: 10. Germline V gene data show CDR1 as SGDLS and CDR2 as YYNGEE.

The chain joins TRBV9 to TRBJ2-1, with TRBD2 matching over 7 bases. V lost 4 bases to trimming and J lost 4 bases; unmatched junction nucleotides: 8. The CDR3 sequence is 15 residues long. The germline gives CDR1 SGDLS, CDR2 YYNGEE. CDR3 sequence (DNA): TGTGCCAGCAGCCCTAGCGGAGGACTTTACAATGAGCAGTTCTTC. Translated: CASSPSGGLYNEQFF.

V and J are TRBV6-9 and TRBJ2-7; TRBD2 aligns across 8 bases. Trimming cost V 4 bases and J 2 bases; bases outside gene matches: 7. Germline lookup yields CDR1 MNHGY and CDR2 SVAAGI. CDR3 size: 15 residues. The CDR3 is CASSFGGGVTYEQYF. CDR3 sequence (DNA): TGTGCCAGCAGTTTCGGGGGGGGCGTAACCTACGAGCAGTACTTC.

This clonotype was seen ten or more times. This sequence joins TRBV6-5 and TRBJ1-1; TRBD1 matches at 7 bases. The CDR3 sequence is 15 residues long. Germline lookup yields CDR1 MNHEY and CDR2 SVGAGI. Germline trimming cut 4 bases from V and 5 bases from J; bases unmatched to any gene: 10. The CDR3 reads CASSSIDRVETEAFF. The CDR3 coding sequence is TGTGCCAGCAGTTCTATCGACAGGGTGGAAACTGAAGCTTTCTTT.

The rearrangement uses TRBV7-9 and TRBJ2-2; TRBD2 is a possible D gene (5 bases). Trimming left V 2 bases short and J 1 base short, with 14 bases between. Looked up from germline, CDR1 is SEHNR and CDR2 is FQNEAQ (reference sequence). CDR3 length equals 17 residues. CDR3 sequence reads: CASSLPRDGKNTGELFF. The CDR3 nucleotides read TGTGCCAGCAGCTTACCGCGCGACGGGAAGAACACCGGGGAGCTGTTTTTT. Full variable domain (rest looked up from reference TRBV7-9 and TRBJ2-2): DTGVSQNPRHKITKRGQNVTFRCDPISEHNRLYWYRQTLGQGPEFLTYFQNEAQLEKSRLLSDRFSAERPKGSFSTLEIQRTEQGDSAMYLCASSLPRDGKNTGELFFGEGSRLTVL.

The V gene is TRBV7-9, the J gene TRBJ2-2; D possibly corresponds to TRBD1 (5 bases). V lost 6 bases and J 7 bases, leaving 12 bases between the germline ends. Germline lookup yields CDR1 SEHNR and CDR2 FQNEAQ (reference sequence). The CDR3 contains 13 residues. CDR3 coding DNA: TGTGCCAGCAGTCCGACACAGGACGGGGAGCTGTTTTTT. Translated, it gives CASSPTQDGELFF.

The sample holds many counts of this clonotype. The gene calls are TRBV7-9 and TRBJ2-7; TRBD2 is a possible D gene (6 bases). The CDR3 sequence is 13 residues long. The V end lost 7 bases, the J end lost 6 bases, and 16 bases lay between the germline ends. Looked up from germline, CDR1 is SEHNR and CDR2 is FQNEAQ (reference sequence). The CDR3 is CASKRLGDSEQYF. The CDR3 bases are TGTGCCAGCAAACGACTAGGAGATAGCGAGCAGTACTTC.

The chain employs TRBV5-6 and TRBJ1-2, with 7 bases lining up with TRBD1. Germline V gene lookup returns CDR1 SGHDT and CDR2 YYEEEE. V shed 3 bases, J shed 4 bases, and the junction held 9 bases outside the gene matches. CDR3 length: 15 residues. CDR3 residues: CASSWGTDFSYGYTF. CDR3 nucleotides: TGTGCCAGCAGCTGGGGGACAGACTTTAGCTATGGCTACACCTTC.